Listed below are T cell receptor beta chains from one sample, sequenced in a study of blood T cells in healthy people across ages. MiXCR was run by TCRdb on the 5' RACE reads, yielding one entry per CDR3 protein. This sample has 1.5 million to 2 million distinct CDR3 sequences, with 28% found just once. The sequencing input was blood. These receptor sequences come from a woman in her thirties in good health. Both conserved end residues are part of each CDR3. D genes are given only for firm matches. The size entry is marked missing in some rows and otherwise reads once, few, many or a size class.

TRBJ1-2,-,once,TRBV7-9,CASRLEDVFNGYTF,TGTGCCAGCAGGCTCGAGGATGTATTCAATGGCTACACCTTC
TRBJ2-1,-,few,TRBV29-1,CSVEDRARDPFF,TGCAGCGTTGAAGATAGAGCCCGTGATCCGTTCTTC
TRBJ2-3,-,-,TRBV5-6,CASSLGGGPHTQYF,TGTGCCAGCAGCTTGGGCGGGGGCCCCCACACGCAGTATTTT
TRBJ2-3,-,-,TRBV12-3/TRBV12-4,CASSSQGTSTTDTQYF,TGTGCCAGCAGTTCCCAGGGGACCTCTACCACAGATACGCAGTATTTT
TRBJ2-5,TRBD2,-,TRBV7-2,CASSYSSGRPEQYF,TGTGCCAGCAGCTATTCTAGCGGGAGGCCTGAGCAGTACTTC
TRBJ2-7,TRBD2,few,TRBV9,CASSAGLAGGLGKQYF,TGTGCCAGCAGCGCCGGACTAGCGGGGGGGCTAGGCAAGCAGTACTTC
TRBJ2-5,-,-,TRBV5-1,CASSFQARETQYF,TGCGCCAGCAGCTTCCAGGCTAGGGAGACCCAGTACTTC
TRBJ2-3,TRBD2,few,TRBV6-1,CASSEAAGWSADTQYF,TGTGCCAGCAGTGAAGCAGCGGGATGGTCGGCAGATACGCAGTATTTT
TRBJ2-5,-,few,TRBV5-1,CASSLVQRAFQETQYF,TGCGCCAGCAGCTTGGTCCAGCGGGCATTCCAAGAGACCCAGTACTTC
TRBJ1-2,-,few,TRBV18,CASSPQTESYGYTF,TGTGCCAGCTCACCACAGACAGAGAGCTATGGCTACACCTTC
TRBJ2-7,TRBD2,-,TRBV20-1,CSARSQRGNNEQYF,TGCAGTGCCCGAAGCCAGCGGGGGAACAACGAGCAGTACTTC
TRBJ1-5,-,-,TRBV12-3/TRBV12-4,CASTIPGTQPQHF,TGTGCCAGTACAATACCGGGGACTCAGCCCCAGCATTTT
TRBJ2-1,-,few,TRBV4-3,CASSQGRGGDEQFF,TGCGCCAGCAGCCAAGGAAGGGGCGGGGATGAGCAGTTCTTC
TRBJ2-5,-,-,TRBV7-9,CASNDETDGGETQYF,TGTGCCAGCAACGACGAGACGGACGGAGGAGAGACCCAGTACTTC
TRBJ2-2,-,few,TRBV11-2,CASSLREELFF,TGTGCCAGCAGCCTTCGGGAGGAGCTGTTTTTT
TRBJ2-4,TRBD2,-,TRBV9,CASSVDSGSSYNEQYF,TGTGCCAGCAGCGTTGATAGCGGGAGTTCCTACAATGAGCAGTACTTC
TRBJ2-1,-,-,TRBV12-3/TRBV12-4,CASSLVDRGAYEQFF,TGTGCCAGCAGTTTAGTGGACAGAGGCGCCTACGAGCAGTTCTTC
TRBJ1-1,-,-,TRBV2,CASGGLDKNTEAFF,TGTGCCAGCGGGGGGTTGGACAAGAACACTGAAGCTTTCTTT
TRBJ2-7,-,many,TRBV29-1,CSVTGTTYEQYF,TGCAGCGTCACCGGGACGACATACGAGCAGTACTTC
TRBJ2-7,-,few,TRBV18,CASSPRQESSYEQYF,TGTGCCAGCTCACCAAGACAGGAGAGCTCCTACGAGCAGTACTTC
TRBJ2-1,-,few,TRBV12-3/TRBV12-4,CASSFFLGDPQFF,TGTGCCAGCAGTTTTTTCTTAGGGGATCCTCAGTTCTTC
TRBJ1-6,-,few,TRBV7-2,CASSLTGRDSPLHF,TGTGCCAGCAGCTTAACAGGGAGGGATTCACCCCTCCACTTT
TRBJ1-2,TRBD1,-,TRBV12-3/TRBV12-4,CASSLTGGPRDGYTF,TGTGCCAGCAGTTTGACAGGGGGCCCCCGTGATGGCTACACCTTC
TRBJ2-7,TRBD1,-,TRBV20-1,CSAQQGAAYEQYF,TGCAGTGCTCAACAGGGGGCAGCCTACGAGCAGTACTTC
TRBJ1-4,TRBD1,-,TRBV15,CATTLDRGAEKLFF,TGTGCCACCACCCTGGACAGGGGAGCGGAAAAACTGTTTTTT
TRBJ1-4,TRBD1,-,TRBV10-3,CAISPTGLNEKLFF,TGTGCCATCAGTCCGACAGGGCTTAATGAAAAACTGTTTTTT
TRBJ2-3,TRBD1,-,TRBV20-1,CSARAIDRADTQYF,TGCAGTGCTAGAGCTATTGACAGGGCAGATACGCAGTATTTT
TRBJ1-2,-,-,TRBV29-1,CSVEIISEGYTF,TGCAGCGTTGAGATTATATCGGAGGGCTACACCTTC
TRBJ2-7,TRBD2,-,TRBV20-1,CSATGVAGGKSYNEQYF,TGCAGTGCCACAGGGGTAGCGGGGGGAAAGTCCTACAATGAGCAGTACTTC
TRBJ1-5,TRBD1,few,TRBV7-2,CASSSRQGEQPQHF,TGTGCCAGCAGCTCCCGACAGGGGGAGCAGCCCCAGCATTTT
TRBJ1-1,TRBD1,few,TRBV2,CASNGQASGTGEAFF,TGTGCCAGCAATGGACAGGCTTCGGGAACAGGTGAAGCTTTCTTT
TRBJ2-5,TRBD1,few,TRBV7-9,CASSYPGQGEETQYF,TGTGCCAGCAGCTACCCGGGACAGGGGGAAGAGACCCAGTACTTC
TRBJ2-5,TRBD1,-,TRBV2,CASIDTGTGPPNEQYF,TGTGCCAGCATCGACACCGGGACAGGGCCACCCAATGAGCAGTACTTC